These 3 T cell receptor beta chains originate from one sample sequenced in a study of T cell responses to AZD1222 COVID-19 vaccine. TCRdb's copy holds only in-frame clones and misses some; the assay was immunoSEQ multiplex PCR. Here the sample spans tens of thousands of clones, more than 70% being singletons. This material consisted of peripheral blood, taken 28 days after the second AZD1222 dose. The receptor source for this set is an adult who received the AZD1222 COVID-19 vaccine.

The chain employs TRBV19 and TRBJ1-3, with a possible D match to TRBD1 (6 bases). The CDR3 is 16 amino acids. CDR1 is LNHDA, CDR2 SQIVND, per germline (reference sequence). Trimming cost V 3 bases and J 3 bases, with 15 bases left between them. The CDR3 loop is CASSISGPRGGNTIYF. The CDR3 DNA reads TGTGCCAGTAGTATCTCGGGCCCCAGGGGTGGAAACACCATATATTTT. Combining the CDR3 with reference TRBV19 and TRBJ1-3 gives the whole variable domain DGGITQSPKYLFRKEGQNVTLSCEQNLNHDAMYWYRQDPGQGLRLIYYSQIVNDFQKGDIAEGYSVSREKKESFPLTVTSAQKNPTAFYLCASSISGPRGGNTIYFGEGSWLTVV.

This chain links TRBV30 with TRBJ1-2, with D unresolved. The CDR3 runs to 11 residues. V dropped 1 base and J dropped 5 bases, with 5 bases sitting between them. Per germline, CDR1 GTSNPN and CDR2 SVGIG (reference sequence). The CDR3 is CAWSELYGYTF. The CDR3 nucleotides are TGTGCCTGGAGTGAGTTGTATGGCTACACCTTC.

The CDR3 spells CAIRGLADNEQFF. The CDR3 nucleotides read TGTGCCATCAGGGGACTAGCGGACAATGAGCAGTTCTTC. The rearrangement uses TRBV10-3 and TRBJ2-1, with 11 nucleotides matching TRBD2. The CDR3 loop spans 13 amino acids. V shed 6 bases, J shed 5 bases, and the junction held 0 bases outside the gene matches. From germline, CDR1 is ENHRY and CDR2 SYGVKD.